The TCR beta chain under discussion was sequenced for a study of T cells in Graves' hyperthyroidism and ophthalmopathy. A single count supports this clonotype. Compared with germline, one end of the junction differs, possibly owing to a read error. The CDR3 has 15 residues. Germline assignment: CDR1 SGHVS and CDR2 FQNEAQ. TCR beta CDR3 regions were amplified from RNA transcripts. The HTBI primer set drove a first-round RT-PCR of the TCR CDR3. TCRdb analysed the multiplex PCR reads with MiXCR anew, one entry per CDR3 protein. In the table there are roughly 570,000 distinct CDR3 sequences, just over 45% of which are singletons. When ophthalmopathy did not progress within 18 months, Graves' hyperthyroidism was considered stable. Uncontrolled infection, other autoimmune disease, pregnancy or lactation led to exclusion.

Sequencing was performed on peripheral blood or thyroid tissue (not recorded which). This TCR came from a woman under 30 with Graves' hyperthyroidism. This chain links TRBV7-8 with TRBJ1-1, with 7 nucleotides matching TRBD1. The chain's CDR3 is CASSSGTDLNTEAFF. CDR3 DNA sequence: TGCGCCAGCAGCTCCGGGACAGACTTGAACACTGAAGCTTTCTTT.